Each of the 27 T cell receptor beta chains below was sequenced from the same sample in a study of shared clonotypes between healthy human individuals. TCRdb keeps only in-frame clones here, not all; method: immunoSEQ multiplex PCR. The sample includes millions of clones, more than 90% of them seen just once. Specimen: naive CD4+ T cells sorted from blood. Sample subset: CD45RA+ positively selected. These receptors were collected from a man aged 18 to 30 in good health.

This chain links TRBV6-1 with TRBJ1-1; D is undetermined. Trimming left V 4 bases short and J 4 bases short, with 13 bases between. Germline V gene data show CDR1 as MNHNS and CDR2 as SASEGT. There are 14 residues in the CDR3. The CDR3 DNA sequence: TGTGCCAGCAGTGGTCAGGCCTCCGGCACTGAAGCTTTCTTT. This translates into CASSGQASGTEAFF.

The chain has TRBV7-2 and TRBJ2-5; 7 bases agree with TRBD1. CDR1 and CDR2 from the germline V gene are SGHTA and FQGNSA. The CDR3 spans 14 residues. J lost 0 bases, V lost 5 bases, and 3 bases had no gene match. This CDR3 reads CASSKGQYQETQYF. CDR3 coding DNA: TGTGCCAGCAGCAAGGGACAGTACCAAGAGACCCAGTACTTC. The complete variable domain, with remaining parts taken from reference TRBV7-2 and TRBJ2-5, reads GAGVSQSPSNKVTEKGKDVELRCDPISGHTALYWYRQSLGQGLEFLIYFQGNSAPDKSGLPSDRFSAERTGGSVSTLTIQRTQQEDSAVYLCASSKGQYQETQYFGPGTRLLVL.

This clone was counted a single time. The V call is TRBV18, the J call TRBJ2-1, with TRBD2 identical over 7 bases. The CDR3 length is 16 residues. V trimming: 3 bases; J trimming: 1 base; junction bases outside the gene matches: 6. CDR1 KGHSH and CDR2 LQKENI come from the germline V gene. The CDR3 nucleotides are TGTGCCAGCTCACCGGGAATGGGAGGGTCCTACAATGAGCAGTTCTTC. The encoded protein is CASSPGMGGSYNEQFF.

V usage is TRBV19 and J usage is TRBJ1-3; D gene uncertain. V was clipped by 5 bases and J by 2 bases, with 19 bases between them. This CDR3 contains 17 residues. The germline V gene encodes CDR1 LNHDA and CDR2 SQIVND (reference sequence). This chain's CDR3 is CASSLPRPMTAGNTIYF. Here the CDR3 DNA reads TGTGCCAGTAGTCTACCTCGGCCAATGACGGCTGGAAACACCATATATTTT.

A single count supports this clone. The chain's CDR3 is CASSSAGTSGHYNEQFF. CDR3 bases: TGTGCCAGCAGTTCTGCCGGGACTAGCGGACACTACAATGAGCAGTTCTTC. This chain uses TRBV7-2 with TRBJ2-1; 11 positions match TRBD2. V was clipped by 6 bases and J by 3 bases; unmatched bases: 10. CDR1 is SGHTA, CDR2 FQGNSA, per germline. CDR3 length: 17 amino acids.

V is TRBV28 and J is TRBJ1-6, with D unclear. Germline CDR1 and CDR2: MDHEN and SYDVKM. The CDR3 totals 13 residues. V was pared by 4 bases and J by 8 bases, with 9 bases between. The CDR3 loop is CASSSAWHSPLHF. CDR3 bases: TGTGCCAGCAGTTCTGCCTGGCATTCACCCCTCCACTTT.

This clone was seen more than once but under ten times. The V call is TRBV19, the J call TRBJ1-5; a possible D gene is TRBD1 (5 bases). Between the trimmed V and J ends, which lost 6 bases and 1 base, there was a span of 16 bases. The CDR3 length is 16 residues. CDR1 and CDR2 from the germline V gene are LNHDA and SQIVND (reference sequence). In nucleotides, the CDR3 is TGTGCCAGTAGGGGAAGTACCGGGGGGAGCAATCAGCCCCAGCATTTT. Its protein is CASRGSTGGSNQPQHF.

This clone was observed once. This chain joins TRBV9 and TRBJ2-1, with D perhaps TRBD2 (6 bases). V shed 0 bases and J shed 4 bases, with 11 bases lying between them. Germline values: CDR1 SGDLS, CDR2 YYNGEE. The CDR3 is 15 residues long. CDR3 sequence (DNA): TGTGCCAGCAGCGTAGTTGGGACTGTGTACAATGAGCAGTTCTTC. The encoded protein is CASSVVGTVYNEQFF.

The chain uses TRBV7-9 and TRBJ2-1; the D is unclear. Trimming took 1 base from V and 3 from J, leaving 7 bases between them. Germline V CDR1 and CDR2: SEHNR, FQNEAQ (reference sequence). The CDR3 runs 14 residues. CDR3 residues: CASSLVVVYNEQFF. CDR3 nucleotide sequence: TGTGCCAGCAGCTTAGTGGTGGTCTACAATGAGCAGTTCTTC.

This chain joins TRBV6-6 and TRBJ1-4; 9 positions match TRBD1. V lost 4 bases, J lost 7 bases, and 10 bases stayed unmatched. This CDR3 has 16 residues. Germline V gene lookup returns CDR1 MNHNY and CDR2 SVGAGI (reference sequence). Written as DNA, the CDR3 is TGTGCCAGCAGTTCGACAGGGGGGCTTGAGGGTGAAAAACTGTTTTTT. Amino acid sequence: CASSSTGGLEGEKLFF.

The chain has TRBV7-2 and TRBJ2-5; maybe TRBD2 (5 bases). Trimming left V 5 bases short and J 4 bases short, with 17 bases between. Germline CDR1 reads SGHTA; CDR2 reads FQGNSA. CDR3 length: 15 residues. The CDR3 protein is CASSPTNWPGETQYF. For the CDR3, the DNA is TGTGCCAGCAGCCCGACTAATTGGCCCGGAGAGACCCAGTACTTC.

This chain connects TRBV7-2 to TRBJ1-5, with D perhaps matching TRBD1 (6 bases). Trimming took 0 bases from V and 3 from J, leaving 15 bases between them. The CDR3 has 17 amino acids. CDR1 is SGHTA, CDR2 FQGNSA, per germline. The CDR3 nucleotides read TGTGCCAGCAGCTTAGCGGGGGGGCCGGGAATCAATCAGCCCCAGCATTTT. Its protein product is CASSLAGGPGINQPQHF.

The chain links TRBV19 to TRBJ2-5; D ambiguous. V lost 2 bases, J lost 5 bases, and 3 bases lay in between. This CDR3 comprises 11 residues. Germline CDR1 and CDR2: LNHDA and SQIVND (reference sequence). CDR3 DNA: TGTGCCAGTAGTATAATGGAGACCCAGTACTTC. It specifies CASSIMETQYF. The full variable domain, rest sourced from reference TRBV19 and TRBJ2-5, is DGGITQSPKYLFRKEGQNVTLSCEQNLNHDAMYWYRQDPGQGLRLIYYSQIVNDFQKGDIAEGYSVSREKKESFPLTVTSAQKNPTAFYLCASSIMETQYFGPGTRLLVL.

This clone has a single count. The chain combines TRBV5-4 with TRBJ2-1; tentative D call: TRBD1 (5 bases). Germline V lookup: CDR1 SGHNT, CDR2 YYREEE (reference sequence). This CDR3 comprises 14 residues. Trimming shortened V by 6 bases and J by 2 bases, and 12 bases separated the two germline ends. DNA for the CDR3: TGTGCCAGCAATAAGGGGCTAACCTACAATGAGCAGTTCTTC. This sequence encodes CASNKGLTYNEQFF.

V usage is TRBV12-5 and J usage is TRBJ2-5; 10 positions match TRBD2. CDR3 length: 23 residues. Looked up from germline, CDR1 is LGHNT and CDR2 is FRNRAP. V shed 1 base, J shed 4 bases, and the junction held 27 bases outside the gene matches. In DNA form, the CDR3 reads TGTGCTAGTGGTTTGGGGGGAAAGTCTAGCGGGAGTCAAAGGTCGAGAAAGGGAGAGACCCAGTACTTC. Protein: CASGLGGKSSGSQRSRKGETQYF. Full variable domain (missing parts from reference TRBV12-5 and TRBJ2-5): DARVTQTPRHKVTEMGQEVTMRCQPILGHNTVFWYRQTMMQGLELLAYFRNRAPLDDSGMPKDRFSAEMPDATLATLKIQPSEPRDSAVYFCASGLGGKSSGSQRSRKGETQYFGPGTRLLVL.

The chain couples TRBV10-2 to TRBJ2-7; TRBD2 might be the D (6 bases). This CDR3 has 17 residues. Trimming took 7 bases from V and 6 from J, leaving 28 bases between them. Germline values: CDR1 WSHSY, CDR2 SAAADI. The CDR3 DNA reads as TGCGCCAGCACCAGAACTAGCAACCTCGATGGGGTTTCCGAGCAGTACTTC. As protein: CASTRTSNLDGVSEQYF.

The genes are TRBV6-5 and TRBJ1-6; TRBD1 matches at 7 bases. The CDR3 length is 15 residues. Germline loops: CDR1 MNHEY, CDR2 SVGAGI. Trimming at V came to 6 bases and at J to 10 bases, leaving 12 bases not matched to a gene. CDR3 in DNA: TGTGCCAGCAGCCGTCGCAAGGGGGCTCGGTCACCCCTCCACTTT. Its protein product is CASSRRKGARSPLHF.

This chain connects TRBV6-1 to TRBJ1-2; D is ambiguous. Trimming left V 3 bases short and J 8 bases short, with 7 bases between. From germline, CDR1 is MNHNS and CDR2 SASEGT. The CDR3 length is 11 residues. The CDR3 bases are TGTGCCAGCAGTGAGCAAGGAGGCTACACCTTC. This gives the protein CASSEQGGYTF.

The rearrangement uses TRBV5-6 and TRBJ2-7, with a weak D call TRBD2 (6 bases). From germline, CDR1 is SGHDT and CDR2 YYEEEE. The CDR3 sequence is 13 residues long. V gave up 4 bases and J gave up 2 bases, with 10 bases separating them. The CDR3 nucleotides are TGTGCCAGCAGCCCCGGGAGTACCTACGAGCAGTACTTC. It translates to CASSPGSTYEQYF.

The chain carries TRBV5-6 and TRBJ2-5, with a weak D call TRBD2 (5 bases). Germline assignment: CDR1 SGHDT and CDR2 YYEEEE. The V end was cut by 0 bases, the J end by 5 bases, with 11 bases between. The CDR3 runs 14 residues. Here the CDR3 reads CASSLADGIETQYF. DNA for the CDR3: TGTGCCAGCAGCTTGGCCGACGGGATTGAGACCCAGTACTTC.

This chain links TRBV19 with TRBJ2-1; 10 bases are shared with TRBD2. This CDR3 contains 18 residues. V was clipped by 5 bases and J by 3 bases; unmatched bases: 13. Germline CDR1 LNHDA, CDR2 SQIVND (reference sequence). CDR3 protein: CASSENELRLAGYNEQFF. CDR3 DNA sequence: TGTGCCAGTAGTGAGAACGAATTGAGACTAGCGGGCTACAATGAGCAGTTCTTC.

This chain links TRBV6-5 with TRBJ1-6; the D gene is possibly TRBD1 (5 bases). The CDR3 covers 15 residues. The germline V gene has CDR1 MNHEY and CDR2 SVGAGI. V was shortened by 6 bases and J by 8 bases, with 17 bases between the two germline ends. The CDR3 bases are TGTGCCAGCAGGTTACCCGGGACGAGGGATTCACCCCTCCACTTT. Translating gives CASRLPGTRDSPLHF.

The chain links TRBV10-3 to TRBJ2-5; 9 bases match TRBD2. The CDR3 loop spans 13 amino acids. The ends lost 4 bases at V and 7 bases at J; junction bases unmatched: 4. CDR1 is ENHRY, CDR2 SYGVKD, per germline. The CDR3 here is CAISGTSAPTQYF. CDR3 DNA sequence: TGTGCCATCAGTGGGACTAGCGCACCGACCCAGTACTTC.

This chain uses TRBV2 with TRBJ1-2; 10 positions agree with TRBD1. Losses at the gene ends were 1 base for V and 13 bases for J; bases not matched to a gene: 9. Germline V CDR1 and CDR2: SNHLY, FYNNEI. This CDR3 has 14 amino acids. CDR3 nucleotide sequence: TGTGCCAGCAGTGAAGGTGGGACAGGGGCCCGGTGCACCTTC. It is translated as CASSEGGTGARCTF.

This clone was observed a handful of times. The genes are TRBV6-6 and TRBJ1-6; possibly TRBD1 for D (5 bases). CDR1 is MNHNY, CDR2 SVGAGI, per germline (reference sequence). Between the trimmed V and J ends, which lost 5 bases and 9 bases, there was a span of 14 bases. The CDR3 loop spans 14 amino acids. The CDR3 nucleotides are TGTGCCAGCAGTCCGGGGGAGGGAAGTTCACCCCTCCACTTT. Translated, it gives CASSPGEGSSPLHF.

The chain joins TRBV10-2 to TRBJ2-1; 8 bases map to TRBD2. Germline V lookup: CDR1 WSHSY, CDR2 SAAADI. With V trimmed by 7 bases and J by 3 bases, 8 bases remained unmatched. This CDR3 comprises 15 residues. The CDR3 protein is CASNVREGGYNEQFF. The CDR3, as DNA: TGCGCCAGCAACGTTCGGGAGGGAGGCTACAATGAGCAGTTCTTC.

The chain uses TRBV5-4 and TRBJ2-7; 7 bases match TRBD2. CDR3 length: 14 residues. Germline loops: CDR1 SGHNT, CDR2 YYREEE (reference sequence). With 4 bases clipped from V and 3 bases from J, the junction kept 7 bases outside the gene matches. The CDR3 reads CASSPGLVNYEQYF. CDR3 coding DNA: TGTGCCAGCAGCCCCGGACTAGTTAACTACGAGCAGTACTTC.